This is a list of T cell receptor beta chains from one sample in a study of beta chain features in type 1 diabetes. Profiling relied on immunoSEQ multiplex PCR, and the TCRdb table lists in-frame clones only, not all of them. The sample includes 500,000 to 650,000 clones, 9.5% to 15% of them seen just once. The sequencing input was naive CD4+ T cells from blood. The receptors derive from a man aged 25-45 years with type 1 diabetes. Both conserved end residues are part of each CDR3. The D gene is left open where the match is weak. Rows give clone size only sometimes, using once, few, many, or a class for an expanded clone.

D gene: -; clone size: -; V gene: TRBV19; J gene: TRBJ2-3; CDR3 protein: CASKQGSSTDTQYF; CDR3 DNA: TGTGCCAGTAAACAGGGCTCAAGCACAGATACGCAGTATTTT
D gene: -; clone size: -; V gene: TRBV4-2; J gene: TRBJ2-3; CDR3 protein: CASSRILGSDTQYF; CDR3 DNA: TGTGCCAGCAGCCGTATTTTGGGCTCGGATACGCAGTATTTT
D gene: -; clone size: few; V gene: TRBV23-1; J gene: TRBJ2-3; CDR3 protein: CASSLDRLSSTDTQYF; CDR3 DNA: TGCGCCAGCAGTCTTGACAGGCTATCTAGCACAGATACGCAGTATTTT
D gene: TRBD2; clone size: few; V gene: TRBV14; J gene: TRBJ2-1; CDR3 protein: CASSQGVAGDNEQFF; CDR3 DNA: TGTGCCAGCAGCCAAGGTGTCGCGGGGGACAATGAGCAGTTCTTC
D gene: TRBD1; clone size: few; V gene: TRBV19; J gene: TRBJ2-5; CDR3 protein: CASAGQGGETQYF; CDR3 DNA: TGTGCCAGTGCCGGACAGGGCGGGGAGACCCAGTACTTC
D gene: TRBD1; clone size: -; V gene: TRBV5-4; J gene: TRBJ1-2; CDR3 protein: CASSLGTGVYGYTF; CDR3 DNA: TGTGCCAGCAGCCTAGGGACAGGTGTCTATGGCTACACCTTC
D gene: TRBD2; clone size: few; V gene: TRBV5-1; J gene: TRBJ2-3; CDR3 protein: CASSLALAASTDTQYF; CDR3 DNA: TGCGCCAGCAGCTTGGCCCTAGCGGCTAGCACAGATACGCAGTATTTT
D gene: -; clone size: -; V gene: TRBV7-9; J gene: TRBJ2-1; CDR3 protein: CASMGGSSYNEQFF; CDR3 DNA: TGTGCCAGCATGGGGGGCTCATCCTACAATGAGCAGTTCTTC
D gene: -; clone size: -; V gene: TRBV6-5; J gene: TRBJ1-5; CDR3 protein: CASSYSAEEAQPQHF; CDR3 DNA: TGTGCCAGCAGTTACTCAGCGGAGGAAGCGCAGCCCCAGCATTTT
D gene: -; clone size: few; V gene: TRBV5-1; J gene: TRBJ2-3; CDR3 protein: CASSLEPSGDTQYF; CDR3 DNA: TGCGCCAGCAGCTTGGAACCCTCCGGGGATACGCAGTATTTT
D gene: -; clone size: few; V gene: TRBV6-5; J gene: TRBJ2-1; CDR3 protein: CASSSGGREQFF; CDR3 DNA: TGTGCCAGCAGCTCCGGGGGGCGTGAGCAGTTCTTC
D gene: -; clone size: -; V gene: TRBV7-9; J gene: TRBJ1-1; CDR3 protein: CASSRSFGNTEAFF; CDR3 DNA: TGTGCCAGCAGTCGATCATTCGGGAACACTGAAGCTTTCTTT
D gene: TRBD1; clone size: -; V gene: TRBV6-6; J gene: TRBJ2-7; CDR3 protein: CASSYTFGTAYEQYF; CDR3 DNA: TGTGCCAGCAGTTACACGTTTGGGACAGCCTACGAGCAGTACTTC
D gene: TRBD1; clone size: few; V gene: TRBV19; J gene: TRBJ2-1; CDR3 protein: CASSIYGGQGQAYNEQFF; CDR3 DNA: TGTGCCAGTAGTATTTACGGAGGACAGGGCCAGGCGTACAATGAGCAGTTCTTC
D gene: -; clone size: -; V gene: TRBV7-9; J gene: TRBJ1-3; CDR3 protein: CASSLISGPGNTIYF; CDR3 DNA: TGTGCCAGCAGCTTAATATCGGGGCCTGGAAACACCATATATTTT
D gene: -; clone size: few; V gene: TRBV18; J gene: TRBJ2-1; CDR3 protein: CASSYGQTGDNEQFF; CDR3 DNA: TGTGCCAGCTCATACGGGCAAACGGGGGACAATGAGCAGTTCTTC
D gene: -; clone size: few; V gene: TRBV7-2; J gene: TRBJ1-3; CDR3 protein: CASSSTQGNTIYF; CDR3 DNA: TGTGCCAGCAGCTCAACCCAAGGAAACACCATATATTTT
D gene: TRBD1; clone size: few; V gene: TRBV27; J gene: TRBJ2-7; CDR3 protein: CASSFSDRGYEQYF; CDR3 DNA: TGTGCCAGCAGTTTTTCGGACAGGGGCTACGAGCAGTACTTC
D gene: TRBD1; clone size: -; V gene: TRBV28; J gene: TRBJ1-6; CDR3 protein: CASSSGQGHLNSPLHF; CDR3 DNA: TGTGCCAGCAGTTCCGGACAGGGTCACCTTAATTCACCCCTCCACTTT
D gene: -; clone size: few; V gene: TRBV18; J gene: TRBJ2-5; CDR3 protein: CASSPPSEETQYF; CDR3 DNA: TGTGCCAGCTCACCACCGAGTGAAGAGACCCAGTACTTC
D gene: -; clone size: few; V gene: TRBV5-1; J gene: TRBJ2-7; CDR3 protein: CASSFRPGDEQYF; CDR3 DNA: TGCGCCAGCAGCTTTAGGCCAGGCGACGAGCAGTACTTC
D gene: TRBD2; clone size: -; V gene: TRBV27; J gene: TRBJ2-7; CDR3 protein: CASSPSPSSGTSGTYEQYF; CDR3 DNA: TGTGCCAGCAGTCCCTCCCCCTCATCCGGGACTAGCGGGACTTACGAGCAGTACTTC
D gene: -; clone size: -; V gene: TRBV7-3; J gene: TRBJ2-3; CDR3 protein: CASSSPGGADTQYF; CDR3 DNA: TGTGCCAGCAGCTCCCCGGGTGGGGCAGATACGCAGTATTTT
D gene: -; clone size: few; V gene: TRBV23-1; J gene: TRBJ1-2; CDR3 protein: CACGWGYGYTF; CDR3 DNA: TGCGCCTGTGGCTGGGGTTATGGCTACACCTTC
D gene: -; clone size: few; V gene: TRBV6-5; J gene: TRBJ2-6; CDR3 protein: CASKEISSGANVLTF; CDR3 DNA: TGTGCCAGCAAGGAGATTTCCTCTGGGGCCAACGTCCTGACTTTC
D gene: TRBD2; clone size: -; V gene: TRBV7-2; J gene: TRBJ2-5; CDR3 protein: CASSIAGGRETQYF; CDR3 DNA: TGTGCCAGCAGTATAGCGGGGGGCAGAGAGACCCAGTACTTC
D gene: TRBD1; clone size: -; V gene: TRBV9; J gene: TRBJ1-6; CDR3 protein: CASSTRQGNSPLHF; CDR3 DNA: TGTGCCAGCAGCACCAGACAGGGGAATTCACCCCTCCACTTT
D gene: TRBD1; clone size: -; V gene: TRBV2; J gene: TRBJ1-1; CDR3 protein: CASSIGQGETEAFF; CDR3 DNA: TGTGCCAGCAGTATCGGACAGGGGGAAACTGAAGCTTTCTTT
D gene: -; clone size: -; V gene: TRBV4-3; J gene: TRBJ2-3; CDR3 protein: CASSQDPRDTQYF; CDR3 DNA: TGCGCCAGCAGCCAAGATCCCAGAGATACGCAGTATTTT
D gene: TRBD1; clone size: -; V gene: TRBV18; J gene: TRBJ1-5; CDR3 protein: CASSTGAQSNQPQHF; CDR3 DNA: TGTGCCAGCTCTACAGGGGCACAGAGCAATCAGCCCCAGCATTTT
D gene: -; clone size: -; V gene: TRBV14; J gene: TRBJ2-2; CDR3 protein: CASSAQHTGELFF; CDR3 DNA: TGTGCCAGCAGCGCCCAGCACACCGGGGAGCTGTTTTTT
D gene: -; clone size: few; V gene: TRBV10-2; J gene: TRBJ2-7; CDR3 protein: CASRDSTGLSYEQYF; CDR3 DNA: TGCGCCAGCAGGGACTCCACAGGACTCTCCTACGAGCAGTACTTC
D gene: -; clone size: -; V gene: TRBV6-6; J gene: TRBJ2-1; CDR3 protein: CASREDGSRYNEQFF; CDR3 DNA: TGTGCCAGCAGAGAAGACGGGTCACGCTACAATGAGCAGTTCTTC